The clone carrying this T cell receptor beta chain appeared many times. Its antigen is as yet unknown. Trimming pared 3 bases from V and 7 bases from J, leaving 15 bases between. CDR3 length: 14 amino acids. CDR1 SNHLY and CDR2 FYNNEI come from the germline V gene. Bulk TCR libraries used previously described methods and listed TCR primers. One entry per CDR3 protein, called by TCRdb with MiXCR from the PCR reads. This table has approximately 680,000 distinct CDR3 sequences, around 25% appearing once. The sample comes from a study of molecular identifiers for immune sequencing clone quantification. Whole-study findings and limits: Over 99% of CMV-specific effector molecules, but under 1% of naive ones, were in clones above 20 copies.

Naive CD8 T cells were sorted, and the gate applied was CD8+CD4-CCR7+CD45RA+. The sequenced material came from naive CD8+ T cells from blood, with Jurkat cell RNA spiked in. Subset in this sample: FACS-sorted CD8+CD4-CCR7+CD45RA+ naive T cells. This chain links TRBV2 with TRBJ2-5; D is unclear. The TCR originated in a human donor in good health. Some libraries in this study had Jurkat cell RNA spiked in. CDR3 DNA: TGTGCCAGCAGTGAGCGATCGGGTCATGGGACCCAGTACTTC. As protein: CASSERSGHGTQYF.